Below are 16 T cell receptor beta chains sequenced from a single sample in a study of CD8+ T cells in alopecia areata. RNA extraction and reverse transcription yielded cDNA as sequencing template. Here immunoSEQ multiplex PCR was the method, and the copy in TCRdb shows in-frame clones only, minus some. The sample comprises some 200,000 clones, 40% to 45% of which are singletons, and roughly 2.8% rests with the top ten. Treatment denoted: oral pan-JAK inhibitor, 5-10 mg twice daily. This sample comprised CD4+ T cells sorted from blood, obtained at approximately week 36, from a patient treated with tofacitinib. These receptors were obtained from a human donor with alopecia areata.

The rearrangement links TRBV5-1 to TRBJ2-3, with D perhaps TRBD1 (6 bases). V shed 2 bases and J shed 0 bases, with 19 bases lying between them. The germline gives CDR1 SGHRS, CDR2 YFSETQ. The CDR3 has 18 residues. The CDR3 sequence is CASSLPSDSFSSTDTQYF. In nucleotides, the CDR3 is TGCGCCAGCAGCTTACCCTCGGACAGCTTCTCTAGCACAGATACGCAGTATTTT.

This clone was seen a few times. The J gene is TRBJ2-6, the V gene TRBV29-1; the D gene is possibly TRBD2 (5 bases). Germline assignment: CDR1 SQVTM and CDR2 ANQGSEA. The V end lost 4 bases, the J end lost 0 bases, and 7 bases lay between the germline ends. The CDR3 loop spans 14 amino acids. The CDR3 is CSVGAGSGANVLTF. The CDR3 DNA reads TGCAGCGTTGGGGCGGGCTCTGGGGCCAACGTCCTGACTTTC.

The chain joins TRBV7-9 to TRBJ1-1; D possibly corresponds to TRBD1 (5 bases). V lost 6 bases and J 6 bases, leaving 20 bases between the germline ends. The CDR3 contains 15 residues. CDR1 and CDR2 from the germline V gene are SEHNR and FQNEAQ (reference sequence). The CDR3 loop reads CASSFLLRDVAEAFF. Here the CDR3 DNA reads TGTGCCAGCAGTTTTCTCCTCCGGGACGTTGCTGAAGCTTTCTTT.

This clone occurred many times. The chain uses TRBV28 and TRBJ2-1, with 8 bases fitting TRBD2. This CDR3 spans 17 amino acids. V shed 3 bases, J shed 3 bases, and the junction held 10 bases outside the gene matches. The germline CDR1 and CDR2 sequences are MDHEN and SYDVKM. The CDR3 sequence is CASSFGGSGIRYNEQFF. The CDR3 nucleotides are TGTGCCAGCAGTTTTGGGGGTAGCGGGATCCGCTACAATGAGCAGTTCTTC.

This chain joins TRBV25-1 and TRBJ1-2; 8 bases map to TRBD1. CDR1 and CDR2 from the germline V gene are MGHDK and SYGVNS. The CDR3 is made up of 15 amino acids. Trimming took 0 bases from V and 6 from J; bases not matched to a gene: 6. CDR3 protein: CASSEYRTGSDGYTF. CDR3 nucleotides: TGTGCCAGCAGTGAATATAGGACAGGGTCGGATGGCTACACCTTC.

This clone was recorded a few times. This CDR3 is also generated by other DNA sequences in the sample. CDR3 bases: TGTGCCTGGAGTGAAGGGAGGACTAATGAAAAACTGTTTTTT. This translates into CAWSEGRTNEKLFF. The chain carries TRBV30 and TRBJ1-4; no clear D gene. Trimming removed 1 base from V and 2 bases from J, with 8 bases in between. CDR1 is GTSNPN and CDR2 is SVGIG in the germline V gene (reference sequence). This CDR3 has 14 residues.

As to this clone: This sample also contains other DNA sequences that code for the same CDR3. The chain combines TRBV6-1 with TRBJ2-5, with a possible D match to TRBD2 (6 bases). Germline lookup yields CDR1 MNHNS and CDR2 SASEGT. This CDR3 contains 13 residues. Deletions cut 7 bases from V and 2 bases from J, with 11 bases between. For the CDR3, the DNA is TGTGCCAGCACGCGGGACTTACAAGAGACCCAGTACTTC. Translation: CASTRDLQETQYF.

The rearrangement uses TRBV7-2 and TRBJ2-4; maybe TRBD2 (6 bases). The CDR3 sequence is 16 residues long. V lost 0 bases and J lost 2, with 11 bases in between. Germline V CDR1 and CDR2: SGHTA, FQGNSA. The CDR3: CASSLASSAPKNIQYF. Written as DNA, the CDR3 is TGTGCCAGCAGCTTAGCGTCTAGCGCGCCCAAAAACATTCAGTACTTC.

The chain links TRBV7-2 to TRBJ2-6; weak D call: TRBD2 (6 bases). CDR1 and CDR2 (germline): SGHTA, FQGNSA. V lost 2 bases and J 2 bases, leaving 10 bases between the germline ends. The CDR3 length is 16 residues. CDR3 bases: TGTGCCAGCAGCTTAAGAGGAGGGCCTGGGGCCAACGTCCTGACTTTC. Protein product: CASSLRGGPGANVLTF.

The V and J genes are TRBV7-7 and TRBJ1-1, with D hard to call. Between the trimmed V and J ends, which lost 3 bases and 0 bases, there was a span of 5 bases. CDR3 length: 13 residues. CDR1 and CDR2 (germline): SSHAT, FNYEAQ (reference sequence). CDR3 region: CASSFTVNTEAFF. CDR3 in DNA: TGTGCCAGCAGCTTTACAGTGAACACTGAAGCTTTCTTT.

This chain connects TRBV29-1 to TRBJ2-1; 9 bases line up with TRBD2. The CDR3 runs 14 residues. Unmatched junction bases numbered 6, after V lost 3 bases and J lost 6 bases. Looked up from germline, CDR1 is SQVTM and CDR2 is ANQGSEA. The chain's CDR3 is CSVDRTSASNEQFF. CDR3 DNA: TGCAGCGTTGACCGGACTAGCGCGAGCAATGAGCAGTTCTTC.

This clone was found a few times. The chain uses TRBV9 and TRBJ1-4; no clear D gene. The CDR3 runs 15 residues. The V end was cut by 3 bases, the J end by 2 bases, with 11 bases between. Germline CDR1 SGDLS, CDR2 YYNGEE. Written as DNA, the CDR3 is TGTGCCAGCAGCGCCCAGACGGCGACTAATGAAAAACTGTTTTTT. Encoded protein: CASSAQTATNEKLFF.

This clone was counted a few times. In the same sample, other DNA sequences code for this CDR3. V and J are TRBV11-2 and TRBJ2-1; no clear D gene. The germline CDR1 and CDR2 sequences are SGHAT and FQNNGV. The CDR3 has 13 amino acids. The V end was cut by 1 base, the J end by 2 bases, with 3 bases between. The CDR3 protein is CASSLGPYNEQFF. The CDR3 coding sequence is TGTGCCAGCAGCTTAGGGCCCTACAATGAGCAGTTCTTC.

CDR3 sequence reads: CAWRGTSGSREQYF. The CDR3 DNA sequence: TGTGCCTGGAGAGGGACTAGCGGGAGTCGCGAGCAGTACTTC. V gene TRBV30 combines with J gene TRBJ2-7; 14 bases are a match to TRBD2. J lost 6 bases, V lost 3 bases, and 4 bases had no gene match. This CDR3 contains 14 residues. Germline CDR1 is GTSNPN and CDR2 is SVGIG (reference sequence).

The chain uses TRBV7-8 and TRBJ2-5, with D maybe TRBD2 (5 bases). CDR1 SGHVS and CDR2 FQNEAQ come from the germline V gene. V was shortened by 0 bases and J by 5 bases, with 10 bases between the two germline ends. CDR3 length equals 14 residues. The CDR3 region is CASSLAEVGETQYF. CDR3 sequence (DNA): TGTGCCAGCAGCTTAGCGGAGGTCGGGGAGACCCAGTACTTC.

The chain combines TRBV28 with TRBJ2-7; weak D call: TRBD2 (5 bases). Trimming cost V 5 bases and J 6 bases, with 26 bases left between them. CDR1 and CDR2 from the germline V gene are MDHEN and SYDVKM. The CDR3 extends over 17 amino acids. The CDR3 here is CASSPSAGLGWTGEQYF. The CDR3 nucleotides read TGTGCCAGCAGTCCCTCGGCGGGTTTGGGATGGACTGGCGAGCAGTACTTC. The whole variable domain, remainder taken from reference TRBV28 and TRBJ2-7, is DVKVTQSSRYLVKRTGEKVFLECVQDMDHENMFWYRQDPGLGLRLIYFSYDVKMKEKGDIPEGYSVSREKKERFSLILESASTNQTSMYLCASSPSAGLGWTGEQYFGPGTRLTVT.